This section outlines one TCR beta chain sequence together with its context. This record comes from a study of patients and donors after allogeneic stem cell transplantation. Germline loops: CDR1 MNHEY, CDR2 SVGAGI. V dropped 4 bases and J dropped 7; count of bases not matched to a gene: 6. There are 14 residues in the CDR3. TCRdb re-called the RT-PCR reads through MiXCR, storing one row per CDR3 protein. The repertoire holds approximately 430,000 distinct CDR3 sequences, with 15% to 20% as singletons. Sequencing used blood, either unsorted or a sorted T cell fraction (not recorded which). This receptor was identified in a human donor who was either an allogeneic HSCT recipient or a stem cell or donor lymphocyte infusion donor (not recorded which). It is not recorded whose cells these are; they may come from a transplant donor. The chain joins TRBV6-5 to TRBJ1-3, with TRBD1 matching 8 bases. The CDR3 region is CASSSLDRGNTIYF. The CDR3 DNA is TGTGCCAGCAGTTCGCTCGACAGGGGCAACACCATATATTTT.